This TCR beta chain was captured by sequencing in a study of human T cells and chemical hapten exposure. Time point here: pre-sensitization, week 0. Treatment in this sample: therapeutic diphenylcyclopropenone sensitization with weekly scalp DPC. Investigators collected blood before applying each patch test. TCRdb reprocessed the RACE reads with MiXCR, giving one entry per CDR3 protein. The sample gives about 90,000 distinct CDR3 sequences, 8.5% of which show up once; just over 2.5% is in the top ten. This clonotype was seen once. After removal of 5 bases from V and 8 bases from J, the junction contained 10 bases not matched to a gene. CDR1 and CDR2 from the germline V gene are MDHEN and SYDVKM. The CDR3 has 14 amino acids.

Sequenced material: whole blood, taken in connection with sensitization to the hapten diphenylcyclopropenone (DPC). This chain connects TRBV28 to TRBJ2-7; 9 nucleotides match TRBD1. The origin of this receptor is a middle-aged man with alopecia areata. Some clones in this sample may be carry-over from other donors' samples. The CDR3 loop is CASSTPGQGYKQYF. CDR3 in DNA: TGTGCCAGCAGTACTCCCGGACAGGGGTACAAGCAGTACTTC.